This record concerns one TCR beta chain sequence. In the authors' methods: How many nucleated cells were present was estimated from reference gene primer amplification. Libraries were prepared by immunoSEQ multiplex PCR; TCRdb keeps only in-frame clonotypes and omits some of them. D and trimming come from the DNA, and the V and J calls and clone size come from that table. The repertoire holds about 230,000 clones, with around 80% as singletons. These data originate in a study of blood T cell repertoires in COVID-19. Study information: Acute and convalescent COVID-19 samples came from the United States, Italy and Spain. Sources were T cells, B-cell-depleted T cells, or PBMCs; the material itself was cDNA or gDNA.

Germline CDR1 LGHDT, CDR2 YNNKEL (reference sequence). Trimming took 1 base from V and 7 from J, leaving 10 bases between them. The CDR3 runs 14 residues. V is TRBV3-1 (or the pseudogene TRBV3-2) and J is TRBJ1-4; D is possibly TRBD1 (5 bases). The TCR comes from a woman aged 40 to 50 who had recovered from COVID-19. The sequenced sample was peripheral blood. The CDR3 here is CASSQGGTGEKLFF. CDR3 DNA: TGTGCCAGCAGCCAAGGCGGGACGGGTGAAAAACTGTTTTTT.